A single sample is the source of the 6 T cell receptor beta chains below, sequenced in a study of shared clonotypes between healthy human individuals. Generated by immunoSEQ multiplex PCR, the TCRdb table keeps only in-frame clones and is missing some. The repertoire holds under 300,000 clones, with 60% to 80% as singletons. Sequenced input: memory CD4+ T cells sorted from blood. Subset indicated: CD45RA-negative fraction. These receptors all come from a man aged 25 to 40 in good health.

This chain connects TRBV7-2 to TRBJ2-1; D is undetermined. This CDR3 region has 15 residues. The V gene lost 1 base and the J gene lost 0 bases, with 7 bases spanning the gap. CDR1 is SGHTA, CDR2 FQGNSA, per germline. The CDR3: CASSLVTGSYNEQFF. CDR3 nucleotide sequence: TGTGCCAGCAGCTTAGTGACTGGCTCCTACAATGAGCAGTTCTTC.

This chain joins TRBV2 and TRBJ2-2; a possible D gene is TRBD1 (6 bases). Trimming removed 5 bases at V and 5 bases at J, with 12 bases between. The CDR3 length is 14 residues. CDR1 and CDR2 from the germline V gene are SNHLY and FYNNEI. CDR3 protein: CASSMTGWTGELFF. Here the CDR3 DNA reads TGTGCCAGCAGTATGACAGGTTGGACCGGGGAGCTGTTTTTT.

As DNA, the CDR3 is TGTGCCAGCAGTGGGGGGACAGGGAACGAAAAACTGTTTTTT. As protein: CASSGGTGNEKLFF. V and J are TRBV2 and TRBJ1-4, with 9 bases matching TRBD1. The CDR3 consists of 14 residues. CDR1 is SNHLY and CDR2 is FYNNEI in the germline V gene. V was pared by 4 bases and J by 8 bases, with 5 bases of the junction left unmatched.

The genes are TRBV5-4 and TRBJ2-6, with D unresolved. Germline values: CDR1 SGHNT, CDR2 YYREEE (reference sequence). The CDR3 length is 18 residues. V lost 0 bases, J lost 0 bases, and 13 bases lay in between. CDR3 sequence: CASSLGIQLGSGANVLTF. The CDR3 bases are TGTGCCAGCAGCTTGGGTATACAACTGGGCTCTGGGGCCAACGTCCTGACTTTC.

The chain has TRBV7-2 and TRBJ2-3; maybe TRBD2 (6 bases). V dropped 5 bases and J dropped 8 bases, with 20 bases sitting between them. Germline V gene lookup returns CDR1 SGHTA and CDR2 FQGNSA. The CDR3 is 15 amino acids. As DNA, the CDR3 is TGTGCCAGCAGCCTCGCTGTGGGGGGAACGGTTACGCAGTATTTT. Its protein is CASSLAVGGTVTQYF.

The chain recombines TRBV6-5 with TRBJ2-1, with D perhaps matching TRBD2 (5 bases). There are 15 residues in the CDR3. V gave up 8 bases and J gave up 5 bases, with 19 bases separating them. Germline V gene sequence: CDR1 MNHEY, CDR2 SVGAGI. The CDR3 region is CASGSPASTHNEQFF. The CDR3 DNA is TGTGCCAGCGGGAGCCCGGCTAGCACCCACAATGAGCAGTTCTTC.